The following is a T cell receptor (beta chain) sequence with its context. Its antigen is not yet known. Per-nucleotide qualities are absent, and no much larger clonotype sits a single base away. This specimen belongs to a study of shared clonotypes between healthy human individuals (TCRdb year 2020). Looking at the study overall: The cohort comprised a couple of women and three men aged 18 to 49 years. For each donor, CD4 naive and CD4 memory were each run on three plates, CD8 naive on two plates, and CD8 memory on one plate. To estimate repertoire size and how much clonotypes are shared between individuals, the study performed deep sequencing of blood TCR repertoires from roughly five healthy adults. To increase sequencing depth and limit assay-specific biases, different laboratories used diverse techniques to prepare libraries and sequence TCR repertoires. Leukapheresis yielded between about 0.85 and 10 billion PBMCs per donor.

Using the deep immunoSEQ assay, TCR CDR3 regions were amplified from genomic DNA by multiplex PCR. Extracted genomic DNA from each cell subset was spread evenly across all wells of several immunoSEQ 96-well plates, with each plate serving as a replicate. Each replicate PCR for sorted subsets received 200 ng genomic DNA, equal to roughly 33,000 T cell genomes. Purified libraries were measured with a Qubit 3.0 fluorometer, size-checked on a Bioanalyzer 2100, and measured again with the KAPA Library Quantification kit. Each immunoSEQ 96-well plate was sequenced on its own single-read 150-cycle Illumina NextSeq 550 flow cell. In the paper's pipeline: Because only junctional sequences without quality scores were contained in the immunoSEQ output, filtering matching that applied to full-length reads could not be performed. To assign V/J genes and CDR3, sequences were annotated against IMGT germline references using PyIR, a Python wrapper for IgBLAST v1.9. Any read was removed if the V/J assignment was weak (E-value above 1e-6), the CDR3 was missing, or the read contained stop codons, out-of-frame junctions, or ambiguous translated residues. V3J clonotypes were defined as sequences sharing the same inferred V gene, J gene, and CDR3 amino acid sequence. Percentage overlap between repertoires was calculated by dividing the number of shared unique clonotypes by the size of the smaller repertoire. Richness of each repertoire was evaluated using RTK rarefaction, the Chao1 estimator, and Recon v2.1 estimates of unobserved clonotypes. Generation probabilities for all TCRbeta clonotypes obtained by the gDNA method from several donors were computed using OLGA. TCRdb stores this immuneACCESS table with in-frame sequences only. Part of the clones is absent; in the studies checked, under half of the shortfall reflects unresolved V genes, and no reason is known for the rest. Clone size and V and J calls were adopted from that table, with D and trimming inferred from the DNA. This sample has roughly 650,000 clones in its table, and about 95% of those were observed once. 0.095% to 0.13% of the sample is taken by the ten largest.

Overall study results and their limits: The small number of donors limited the genetic and exposure-history diversity represented. Across several donors, approximately 4.6% of naive CD4, roughly 3.5% of naive CD8, roughly 2.2% of memory CD4, and roughly 0.41% of memory CD8 clonotypes were shared. Larger estimated clonotype richness was generally found for naive subsets than for memory subsets. Only blood was sampled, and tissue TCR repertoires likely differ from those in blood. Compared with non-shared clonotypes, the clonotypes found in all four sorted-subset donors had higher generation probabilities. Rarefaction of sorted-subset datasets indicated incomplete sequencing despite the large sequencing depth. Pairwise subsampling indicated that sequencing depth was expected to affect the degree of clonotype sharing among donors.

The junction shows trimming of 5 bases on V and 1 base on J, plus 14 bases between the germline ends. The CDR3 measures 15 amino acids from cysteine to phenylalanine. Only the CDR3 DNA is retained, 45 bases long and in frame from the first base. The germline V gene (reference sequence) sets CDR1 to MNHEY and CDR2 to SMNVEV. For the CD8 naive samples, CD45RO-negative cells were positively selected for CCR7, yielding a CD45RA+CCR7+ population from which TemRA cells were excluded. Donors were healthy HIV-negative adults with no recently reported acute infections or vaccinations. Every donor was a Caucasian adult living in Nashville, Tennessee, USA. After blood collection by leukapheresis, PBMCs were isolated using Ficoll-Histopaque density gradient centrifugation and then cryopreserved in the vapor phase of liquid nitrogen. Purity and quantity of every magnetically sorted T cell population were checked by analytical flow cytometry. Genomic DNA was isolated from every sorted fraction and measured by UV absorbance on a Nanodrop 2000c.

Recombination joined TRBV27 with TRBJ1-1, with no D gene named confidently. The origin of this receptor is a woman aged 30 to 39 in good health. The specimen sequenced was naive CD8+ T cells sorted from blood. Reading the label with the study, this specimen's cell subset or site is: CD45RA+CCR7+. The CDR3 has the sequence CASSISRAWNTEAFF. The base sequence is TGTGCCAGCAGTATCTCGCGCGCGTGGAACACTGAAGCTTTCTTT.